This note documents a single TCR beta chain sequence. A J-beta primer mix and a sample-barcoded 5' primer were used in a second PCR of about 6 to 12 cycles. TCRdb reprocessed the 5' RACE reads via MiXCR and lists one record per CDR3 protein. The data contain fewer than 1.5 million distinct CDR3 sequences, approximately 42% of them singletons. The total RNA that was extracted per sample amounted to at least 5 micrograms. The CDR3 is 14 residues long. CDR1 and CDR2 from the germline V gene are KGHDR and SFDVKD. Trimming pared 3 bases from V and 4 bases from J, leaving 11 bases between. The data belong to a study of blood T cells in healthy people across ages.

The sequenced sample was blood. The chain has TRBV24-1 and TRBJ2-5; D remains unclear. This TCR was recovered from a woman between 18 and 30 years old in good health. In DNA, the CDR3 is TGTGCCACCAGTGATCCGGCCTTGGGAGAGACCCAGTACTTC. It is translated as CATSDPALGETQYF.